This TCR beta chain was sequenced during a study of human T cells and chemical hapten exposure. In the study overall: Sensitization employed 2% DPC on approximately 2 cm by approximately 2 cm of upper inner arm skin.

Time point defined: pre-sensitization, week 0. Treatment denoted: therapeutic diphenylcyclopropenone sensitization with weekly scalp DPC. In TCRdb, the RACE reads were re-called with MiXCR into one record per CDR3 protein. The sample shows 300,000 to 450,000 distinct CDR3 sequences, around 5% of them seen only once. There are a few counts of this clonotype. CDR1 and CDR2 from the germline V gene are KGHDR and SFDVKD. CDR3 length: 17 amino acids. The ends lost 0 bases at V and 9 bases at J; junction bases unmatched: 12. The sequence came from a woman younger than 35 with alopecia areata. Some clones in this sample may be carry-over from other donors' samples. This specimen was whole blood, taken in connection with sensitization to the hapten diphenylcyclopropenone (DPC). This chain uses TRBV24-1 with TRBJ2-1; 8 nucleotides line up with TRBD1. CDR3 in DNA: TGTGCCACCAGTGATTTGCAACCCAGGGGGCGCATGGGTGAGCAGTTCTTC. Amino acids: CATSDLQPRGRMGEQFF.